The TCR beta chain under discussion was sequenced for a study of control samples from healthy donors and cancer patients. The repertoire was sequenced with immunoSEQ multiplex PCR; TCRdb's copy has only in-frame clones and lacks some. Of about 140,000 clones in the sample, approximately 94% were seen once. Germline-derived CDR1 and CDR2 are MGHRA and YSYEKL. V shed 4 bases, J shed 6 bases, and the junction held 12 bases outside the gene matches. The CDR3 totals 15 residues. The rearrangement joins TRBV4-1 to TRBJ2-7; 7 bases align to TRBD1. The sample was blood. This TCR derives from a man aged 35 to 55 in good health. The CDR3 DNA reads TGCGCCAGCAGCCGATTAGACAGGGTAGGATCCGAGCAGTACTTC. This gives the protein CASSRLDRVGSEQYF.